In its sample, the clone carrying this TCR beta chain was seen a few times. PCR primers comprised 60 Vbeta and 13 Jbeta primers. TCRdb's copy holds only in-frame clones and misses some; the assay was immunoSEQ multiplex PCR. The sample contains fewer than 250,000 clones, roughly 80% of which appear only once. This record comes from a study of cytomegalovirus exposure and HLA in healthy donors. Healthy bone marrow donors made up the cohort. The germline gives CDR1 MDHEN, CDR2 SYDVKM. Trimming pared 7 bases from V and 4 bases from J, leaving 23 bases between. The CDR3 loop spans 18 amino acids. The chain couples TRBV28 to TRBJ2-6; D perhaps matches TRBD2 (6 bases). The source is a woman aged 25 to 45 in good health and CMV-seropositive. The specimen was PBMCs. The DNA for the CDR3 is TGTGCCAGCACCTCGGGTGGGGCTGAGGGAGGCGGGGCCAACGTCCTGACTTTC. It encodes CASTSGGAEGGGANVLTF.